These T cell receptor beta chains were read from a single sample in a study of blood T cell repertoires in COVID-19. Generated by immunoSEQ multiplex PCR, the TCRdb table keeps only in-frame clones and is missing some. The sample contains 95,000 to 150,000 clones, over 65% of which appear only once. Source material: peripheral blood. These receptors were obtained from a human donor with acute or convalescent COVID-19. The donor label of this sample is uncertain. CDR3s include the opening cysteine and the closing phenylalanine or tryptophan. Fields, in order: J gene, V gene, clone size, D gene, CDR3 protein, CDR3 DNA. A D gene is named only where the DNA matches it firmly. The listing skips clone size in some rows; elsewhere it reads once, few, many or a size class.

j_gene: TRBJ1-1
v_gene: TRBV7-3
abundance: -
d_gene: -
CDR3aa: CASSLTMQGEAFF
CDR3nt: TGTGCCAGCAGCTTAACGATGCAGGGGGAAGCTTTCTTT

j_gene: TRBJ1-5
v_gene: TRBV19
abundance: -
d_gene: -
CDR3aa: CASRGATGQPQHF
CDR3nt: TGTGCCAGTAGGGGGGCCACCGGTCAGCCCCAGCATTTT

j_gene: TRBJ1-2
v_gene: TRBV19
abundance: -
d_gene: TRBD1
CDR3aa: CASMRGLGYTF
CDR3nt: TGTGCCAGTATGAGGGGGCTTGGCTACACCTTC

j_gene: TRBJ1-1
v_gene: TRBV2
abundance: many
d_gene: TRBD1
CDR3aa: CASRLTGNEEAFF
CDR3nt: TGTGCCAGCAGGTTGACAGGGAATGAGGAAGCTTTCTTT

j_gene: TRBJ2-5
v_gene: TRBV18
abundance: medium-sized
d_gene: -
CDR3aa: CASSHGGQYQETQYF
CDR3nt: TGTGCCAGCTCCCACGGGGGGCAGTACCAAGAGACCCAGTACTTC

j_gene: TRBJ2-1
v_gene: TRBV18
abundance: few
d_gene: TRBD1
CDR3aa: CASSPPGTGLFDEQFF
CDR3nt: TGTGCCAGCTCACCCCCCGGGACAGGGCTTTTCGATGAGCAGTTCTTC

j_gene: TRBJ1-2
v_gene: TRBV12-3/TRBV12-4
abundance: -
d_gene: -
CDR3aa: CASNLGGARGYTF
CDR3nt: TGTGCCAGCAATCTGGGGGGGGCCCGTGGCTACACCTTC

j_gene: TRBJ1-3
v_gene: TRBV5-4
abundance: -
d_gene: -
CDR3aa: CASSSTSSGNTIYF
CDR3nt: TGTGCCAGCAGCAGCACGAGCTCTGGAAACACCATATATTTT

j_gene: TRBJ1-5
v_gene: TRBV28
abundance: -
d_gene: -
CDR3aa: CASSSYGGPQHF
CDR3nt: TGTGCCAGCAGTTCATACGGTGGGCCCCAGCATTTT

j_gene: TRBJ2-1
v_gene: TRBV27
abundance: -
d_gene: TRBD2
CDR3aa: CASSFLAAYNEQFF
CDR3nt: TGTGCCAGCAGTTTTCTAGCGGCCTACAATGAGCAGTTCTTC

j_gene: TRBJ2-2
v_gene: TRBV7-2
abundance: -
d_gene: -
CDR3aa: CASSSLTGELFF
CDR3nt: TGTGCCAGCAGCTCACTCACCGGGGAGCTGTTTTTT

j_gene: TRBJ2-2
v_gene: TRBV5-1
abundance: -
d_gene: -
CDR3aa: CASGWGILGNTGELFF
CDR3nt: TGCGCCAGCGGGTGGGGCATCCTTGGAAACACCGGGGAGCTGTTTTTT

j_gene: TRBJ1-3
v_gene: TRBV5-1
abundance: -
d_gene: -
CDR3aa: CASSLPPGAGRGIGNTIYF
CDR3nt: TGCGCCAGCAGCTTACCGCCGGGGGCAGGGAGGGGAATAGGAAACACCATATATTTT

j_gene: TRBJ1-5
v_gene: TRBV19
abundance: few
d_gene: -
CDR3aa: CASMAGSNQPQHF
CDR3nt: TGTGCCAGTATGGCAGGGTCCAATCAGCCCCAGCATTTT

j_gene: TRBJ1-5
v_gene: TRBV27
abundance: -
d_gene: -
CDR3aa: CASAGGINQPQHF
CDR3nt: TGTGCCAGCGCGGGGGGGATTAATCAGCCCCAGCATTTT

j_gene: TRBJ2-6
v_gene: TRBV19
abundance: -
d_gene: -
CDR3aa: CASSVPRGVPSGANVLTF
CDR3nt: TGTGCCAGTAGTGTCCCCAGGGGCGTCCCCTCTGGGGCCAACGTCCTGACTTTC

j_gene: TRBJ2-2
v_gene: TRBV5-4
abundance: -
d_gene: TRBD2
CDR3aa: CASSSGGGTGELFF
CDR3nt: TGTGCCAGCAGCTCGGGGGGTGGCACCGGGGAGCTGTTTTTT

j_gene: TRBJ1-2
v_gene: TRBV29-1
abundance: -
d_gene: -
CDR3aa: CSVAETGRGGGYTF
CDR3nt: TGCAGCGTTGCAGAAACAGGACGCGGGGGAGGCTACACCTTC

j_gene: TRBJ1-5
v_gene: TRBV12-3/TRBV12-4
abundance: -
d_gene: -
CDR3aa: CASSSGNQPQHF
CDR3nt: TGTGCCAGCAGTTCCGGCAATCAGCCCCAGCATTTT

j_gene: TRBJ1-1
v_gene: TRBV14
abundance: -
d_gene: -
CDR3aa: CASSQDRGTEAFF
CDR3nt: TGTGCCAGCAGCCAAGATAGGGGCACTGAAGCTTTCTTT

j_gene: TRBJ2-1
v_gene: TRBV13
abundance: -
d_gene: TRBD1
CDR3aa: CASSSDRAAYNEQFF
CDR3nt: TGTGCCAGCAGCTCGGACAGGGCGGCCTACAATGAGCAGTTCTTC

j_gene: TRBJ2-5
v_gene: TRBV7-9
abundance: -
d_gene: -
CDR3aa: CASSQAYREGLRETQYF
CDR3nt: TGTGCCAGCAGCCAAGCGTACAGGGAGGGCCTTCGAGAGACCCAGTACTTC

j_gene: TRBJ2-1
v_gene: TRBV4-1
abundance: -
d_gene: TRBD2
CDR3aa: CASSQDPTSGGNEQFF
CDR3nt: TGCGCCAGCAGCCAAGACCCGACTAGCGGGGGAAATGAGCAGTTCTTC

j_gene: TRBJ2-7
v_gene: TRBV2
abundance: -
d_gene: TRBD1
CDR3aa: CASRGTGGWEQYF
CDR3nt: TGTGCCAGCAGGGGGACAGGGGGCTGGGAGCAGTACTTC

j_gene: TRBJ2-1
v_gene: TRBV7-2
abundance: -
d_gene: -
CDR3aa: CASSLQGQSSYNEQFF
CDR3nt: TGTGCCAGCAGCTTACAAGGACAGAGCTCCTACAATGAGCAGTTCTTC

j_gene: TRBJ1-4
v_gene: TRBV7-9
abundance: many
d_gene: -
CDR3aa: CASSVVGAHNEKLFF
CDR3nt: TGTGCCAGCAGCGTCGTGGGGGCTCATAATGAAAAACTGTTTTTT

j_gene: TRBJ2-3
v_gene: TRBV10-3
abundance: few
d_gene: -
CDR3aa: CAIGGWTGTDTQYF
CDR3nt: TGTGCCATCGGGGGATGGACAGGCACAGATACGCAGTATTTT

j_gene: TRBJ1-1
v_gene: TRBV28
abundance: -
d_gene: TRBD1
CDR3aa: CASRRGGGNTEAFF
CDR3nt: TGTGCCAGCAGGAGAGGGGGCGGGAACACTGAAGCTTTCTTT

j_gene: TRBJ1-1
v_gene: TRBV9
abundance: once
d_gene: -
CDR3aa: CASSVAEFAEAFF
CDR3nt: TGTGCCAGCAGCGTAGCTGAGTTTGCTGAAGCTTTCTTT

j_gene: TRBJ1-2
v_gene: TRBV4-2
abundance: -
d_gene: -
CDR3aa: CASSQGIDYGYTF
CDR3nt: TGTGCCAGCAGCCAAGGAATAGACTATGGCTACACCTTC

j_gene: TRBJ2-4
v_gene: TRBV11-2
abundance: -
d_gene: TRBD1
CDR3aa: CASSLGPGGTGTKNIQYF
CDR3nt: TGTGCCAGCAGCTTAGGGCCGGGTGGGACAGGGACAAAAAACATTCAGTACTTC

j_gene: TRBJ2-2
v_gene: TRBV7-2
abundance: many
d_gene: -
CDR3aa: CASSSRTSTTGELFF
CDR3nt: TGTGCCAGCAGCTCCCGTACCAGTACCACCGGGGAGCTGTTTTTT

j_gene: TRBJ2-3
v_gene: TRBV2
abundance: -
d_gene: -
CDR3aa: CASSSRLADTQYF
CDR3nt: TGTGCCAGCAGTTCCAGACTCGCAGATACGCAGTATTTT

j_gene: TRBJ1-2
v_gene: TRBV5-4
abundance: -
d_gene: -
CDR3aa: CASSFTGGPYGYTF
CDR3nt: TGTGCCAGCAGCTTCACTGGGGGCCCCTATGGCTACACCTTC

j_gene: TRBJ1-6
v_gene: TRBV4-1
abundance: -
d_gene: -
CDR3aa: CASSYGGGALDSPLHF
CDR3nt: TGCGCCAGCAGCTACGGCGGGGGGGCGCTGGATTCACCCCTCCACTTT

j_gene: TRBJ2-7
v_gene: TRBV7-9
abundance: -
d_gene: TRBD2
CDR3aa: CASSQGLAGAQYEQYF
CDR3nt: TGTGCCAGCAGCCAGGGACTAGCGGGGGCCCAATACGAGCAGTACTTC

j_gene: TRBJ2-2
v_gene: TRBV14
abundance: -
d_gene: TRBD2
CDR3aa: CASSQDTRLARTGELFF
CDR3nt: TGTGCCAGCAGCCAAGATACGAGACTAGCACGGACCGGGGAGCTGTTTTTT

j_gene: TRBJ1-2
v_gene: TRBV23-1
abundance: -
d_gene: TRBD1
CDR3aa: CASSQQGASGYTF
CDR3nt: TGCGCCAGCAGTCAACAGGGGGCGAGTGGCTACACCTTC

j_gene: TRBJ2-3
v_gene: TRBV18
abundance: -
d_gene: TRBD2
CDR3aa: CASSPNRGGTDTQYF
CDR3nt: TGTGCCAGCTCACCCAACCGGGGGGGCACAGATACGCAGTATTTT

j_gene: TRBJ2-5
v_gene: TRBV7-9
abundance: -
d_gene: -
CDR3aa: CASSLEWGPMETQYF
CDR3nt: TGTGCCAGCAGCTTAGAATGGGGCCCTATGGAGACCCAGTACTTC

j_gene: TRBJ2-1
v_gene: TRBV5-5
abundance: -
d_gene: -
CDR3aa: CASSAPLAGPQGEQFF
CDR3nt: TGTGCCAGCAGCGCCCCCCTGGCAGGGCCCCAGGGGGAGCAGTTCTTC

j_gene: TRBJ2-1
v_gene: TRBV10-1
abundance: -
d_gene: -
CDR3aa: CASSESRGPTNNEQFF
CDR3nt: TGCGCCAGCAGTGAGTCTAGGGGCCCAACCAACAATGAGCAGTTCTTC

j_gene: TRBJ2-2
v_gene: TRBV29-1
abundance: -
d_gene: TRBD1
CDR3aa: CSFPGQGTGELFF
CDR3nt: TGCAGCTTTCCGGGACAGGGAACCGGGGAGCTGTTTTTT

j_gene: TRBJ2-1
v_gene: TRBV5-1
abundance: once
d_gene: -
CDR3aa: CASSAVQGLGEQFF
CDR3nt: TGCGCCAGCAGCGCTGTACAGGGTCTTGGTGAGCAGTTCTTC

j_gene: TRBJ2-1
v_gene: TRBV7-9
abundance: -
d_gene: TRBD1
CDR3aa: CASSLIPTGDRGSSNEQFF
CDR3nt: TGTGCCAGCAGCCTAATCCCCACGGGGGACAGGGGGTCAAGCAATGAGCAGTTCTTC

j_gene: TRBJ2-1
v_gene: TRBV7-2
abundance: -
d_gene: -
CDR3aa: CASSLASTQFF
CDR3nt: TGTGCCAGCAGCTTAGCCTCTACGCAGTTCTTC

j_gene: TRBJ2-7
v_gene: TRBV11-2
abundance: few
d_gene: TRBD2
CDR3aa: CASSLDWVAGTHEQYF
CDR3nt: TGTGCCAGCAGCTTAGATTGGGTAGCGGGGACCCACGAGCAGTACTTC

j_gene: TRBJ2-5
v_gene: TRBV15
abundance: -
d_gene: TRBD2
CDR3aa: CATSHPLAGTKGTQYF
CDR3nt: TGTGCCACCAGCCACCCCCTAGCGGGGACCAAGGGGACCCAGTACTTC

j_gene: TRBJ1-2
v_gene: TRBV7-9
abundance: -
d_gene: -
CDR3aa: CASRGEGFPLAAGYTF
CDR3nt: TGTGCCAGCAGAGGAGAGGGTTTCCCACTAGCTGCCGGCTACACCTTC

j_gene: TRBJ1-1
v_gene: TRBV19
abundance: -
d_gene: -
CDR3aa: CASSNDRQNTEAFF
CDR3nt: TGTGCCAGTAGTAACGACAGACAGAACACTGAAGCTTTCTTT

j_gene: TRBJ1-6
v_gene: TRBV7-6
abundance: -
d_gene: -
CDR3aa: CASSLGENSPLHF
CDR3nt: TGTGCCAGCAGCTTAGGGGAGAATTCACCCCTCCACTTT

j_gene: TRBJ2-2
v_gene: TRBV6-5
abundance: -
d_gene: -
CDR3aa: CASWRDTGELFF
CDR3nt: TGTGCCTCCTGGAGGGACACCGGGGAGCTGTTTTTT

j_gene: TRBJ1-2
v_gene: TRBV5-1
abundance: many
d_gene: -
CDR3aa: CASQQDVSGGYTF
CDR3nt: TGCGCCAGTCAACAGGATGTCTCTGGGGGCTACACCTTC

j_gene: TRBJ2-2
v_gene: TRBV11-2
abundance: few
d_gene: TRBD1
CDR3aa: CASSLAQGTGELFF
CDR3nt: TGTGCCAGCAGCTTAGCACAGGGGACCGGGGAGCTGTTTTTT

j_gene: TRBJ1-3
v_gene: TRBV30
abundance: -
d_gene: TRBD1
CDR3aa: CAWSKGTASGNTIYF
CDR3nt: TGTGCCTGGAGTAAAGGGACAGCCTCTGGAAACACCATATATTTT